This TCR beta chain was found in a study of blood T cell repertoires in COVID-19. Study details: Some COVID-19 samples were acute and others convalescent; all came from the United States, Italy and Spain. Sample material is recorded as cDNA or gDNA derived from T cells, B-cell-depleted T cells, or PBMCs.

Authors' analysis steps: Reference gene primer amplification gave estimated nucleated cell counts. Produced via immunoSEQ multiplex PCR; TCRdb's table is partial and in-frame only. The DNA was the basis for D and trimming; V, J and clone size are from that table. This sample has around 68,000 clones; roughly three quarters occur once, and the top ten carry 9.2%. The germline V gene has CDR1 SGHAT and CDR2 FQNNGV. Trimming stripped 3 bases from V and 2 bases from J, with 20 bases between. This CDR3 is built from 18 residues. The clonotype comes from a human donor in a cohort sampled during active COVID-19. V gene TRBV11-2 combines with J gene TRBJ1-3; D is possibly TRBD1 (6 bases). The sequencing sample was made of peripheral blood. Here the CDR3 reads CASSLGGIRGTAGNTIYF. CDR3 in DNA: TGTGCCAGCAGCTTGGGTGGAATCAGGGGCACCGCTGGAAACACCATATATTTT.